The 6 T cell receptor beta chains given below trace back to one sample, sequenced in a study of blood T cell repertoires in COVID-19. The protocol was immunoSEQ multiplex PCR, while the TCRdb copy is restricted to in-frame clones and leaves out a portion. The sample holds some 390,000 clones, 80% to 90% seen once. The sample consisted of PBMCs or T cells enriched from blood (not recorded which). All receptors derive from a man younger than 45 who had recovered from COVID-19.

The V call is TRBV19, the J call TRBJ2-1; D may be TRBD1 (6 bases). Per germline, CDR1 LNHDA and CDR2 SQIVND (reference sequence). The CDR3 is 15 residues long. V was cut by 4 bases and J by 4 bases, with 14 bases left in between. CDR3 DNA: TGTGCCAGTAGTACGCCCCCGGGACAATACAATGAGCAGTTCTTC. It codes for CASSTPPGQYNEQFF.

The rearrangement joins TRBV7-7 to TRBJ2-1, with 9 nucleotides matching TRBD2. Per germline, CDR1 SSHAT and CDR2 FNYEAQ (reference sequence). V lost 10 bases and J lost 4; bases outside the gene matches: 5. This CDR3 has 13 residues. CDR3 region: CAIAGGTYNEQFF. CDR3 sequence (DNA): TGTGCCATCGCGGGGGGGACTTACAATGAGCAGTTCTTC.

V is TRBV6-1 and J is TRBJ2-7; 11 nucleotides line up with TRBD2. V lost 1 base to trimming and J lost 7 bases; unmatched junction nucleotides: 6. The CDR3 spans 15 residues. CDR1 MNHNS and CDR2 SASEGT come from the germline V gene. CDR3 protein: CASSEGGRLAGEQYF. As DNA, the CDR3 is TGTGCCAGCAGTGAAGGGGGTCGACTAGCGGGGGAGCAGTACTTC.

In this sample, this clone turned up once. The rearrangement joins TRBV28 to TRBJ1-1; D unresolved. Trimming removed 8 bases from V and 13 bases from J, with 14 bases in between. Germline-derived CDR1 and CDR2 are MDHEN and SYDVKM. This CDR3 contains 10 residues. Here the CDR3 reads CASLGSWYFF. DNA for the CDR3: TGTGCCAGCCTAGGGAGCTGGTATTTCTTT.

The chain links TRBV6-5 to TRBJ2-2; TRBD1 aligns across 8 bases. The CDR3 spans 15 residues. Germline loops: CDR1 MNHEY, CDR2 SVGAGI. V shed 6 bases and J 0 bases; nucleotides not matched to a gene: 3. Here the CDR3 reads CASRDRGTNTGELFF. The CDR3 DNA reads as TGTGCCAGCAGAGACAGGGGAACGAACACCGGGGAGCTGTTTTTT.

V is TRBV5-4 and J is TRBJ1-2; 10 bases line up with TRBD1. After removal of 5 bases from V and 4 bases from J, the junction contained 11 bases not matched to a gene. The germline V gene has CDR1 SGHNT and CDR2 YYREEE (reference sequence). This CDR3 comprises 16 residues. CDR3 region: CASSRPGTGAFYGYTF. In DNA, the CDR3 is TGTGCCAGCAGTCGGCCCGGGACAGGGGCTTTCTATGGCTACACCTTC. Together with reference TRBV5-4 and TRBJ1-2, the CDR3 gives the full variable domain: ETGVTQSPTHLIKTRGQQVTLRCSSQSGHNTVSWYQQALGQGPQFIFQYYREEENGRGNFPPRFSGLQFPNYSSELNVNALELDDSALYLCASSRPGTGAFYGYTFGSGTRLTVV.